The 12 T cell receptor beta chains below all came from one sample that was sequenced in a study of T cells in Graves' hyperthyroidism and ophthalmopathy. Amplified TCR beta CDR3 regions derived from RNA transcripts. TCR CDR3 underwent first-round RT-PCR with the HTBI primer set. TCRdb re-analysed the multiplex PCR reads in MiXCR, keeping a single row per CDR3 protein. Among about 610,000 distinct CDR3 sequences listed, 40% to 55% were seen once. The source material was peripheral blood or thyroid tissue (not recorded which). The receptors were sampled from a young woman with Graves' hyperthyroidism.

This clonotype was counted a few times. The rearrangement links TRBV7-2 to TRBJ1-2, with no clear D. The CDR3 consists of 13 residues. The V gene's germline CDR1 is SGHTA and CDR2 FQGNSA. With 1 base removed from V and 4 bases from J, the gap between germline ends came to 7 bases. CDR3 nucleotide sequence: TGTGCCAGCAGCTTAGGACTGGTCTATGGCTACACCTTC. It translates to CASSLGLVYGYTF.

The V and J genes are TRBV29-1 and TRBJ1-1, with no clear D. The CDR3 spans 13 residues. Germline values: CDR1 SQVTM, CDR2 ANQGSEA. The V gene lost 8 bases and the J gene lost 1 base, with 14 bases spanning the gap. CDR3 in amino acids: CSQEGRKNTEAFF. CDR3 coding DNA: TGCAGCCAAGAAGGTCGGAAGAACACTGAAGCTTTCTTT. Full variable domain (missing parts from reference TRBV29-1 and TRBJ1-1): SAVISQKPSRDICQRGTSLTIQCQVDSQVTMMFWYRQQPGQSLTLIATANQGSEATYESGFVIDKFPISRPNLTFSTLTVSNMSPEDSSIYLCSQEGRKNTEAFFGQGTRLTVV.

This chain uses TRBV6-4 with TRBJ2-2; 7 bases agree with TRBD1. V trimming: 7 bases; J trimming: 3 bases; junction bases outside the gene matches: 11. This CDR3 has 16 residues. The V gene's germline CDR1 is MRHNA and CDR2 SNTAGT. The CDR3 loop reads CASKAARDRYTGELFF. The CDR3 nucleotides are TGTGCCAGCAAAGCAGCCCGGGACAGATACACCGGGGAGCTGTTTTTT.

Notes on this clonotype: An end of the junction differs from the germline gene, which may be a read error. The chain's CDR3 is CGVQHPSTYEQYF. For the CDR3, the DNA is TGCGGCGTTCAACACCCAAGCACCTACGAGCAGTACTTC. J is TRBJ2-7 and V is TRBV29-1, with D unresolved. The CDR3 is 13 residues long. Germline V gene data show CDR1 as SQVTM and CDR2 as ANQGSEA.

The rearrangement uses TRBV27 and TRBJ2-7; no clear D. Germline CDR1 is MNHEY and CDR2 is SMNVEV (reference sequence). The V and J ends lost 3 bases and 2 bases respectively, with 8 bases between them. The CDR3 is 13 residues long. CDR3 sequence reads: CASSFRPAYEQYF. The CDR3 nucleotides read TGTGCCAGCAGTTTTCGGCCGGCCTACGAGCAGTACTTC.

There are many counts of this clonotype. The V call is TRBV7-9, the J call TRBJ1-1; 12 nucleotides line up with TRBD1. In germline, CDR1 is SEHNR, CDR2 FQNEAQ (reference sequence). The CDR3 covers 16 residues. J gave up 4 bases and V 3 bases, and 6 bases lay outside the gene matches. CDR3 bases: TGTGCCAGCAGCTTGTCGTCGGGACAGGGGGCCACTGAAGCTTTCTTT. It specifies CASSLSSGQGATEAFF. The variable domain in full, completed from reference TRBV7-9 and TRBJ1-1, reads DTGVSQNPRHKITKRGQNVTFRCDPISEHNRLYWYRQTLGQGPEFLTYFQNEAQLEKSRLLSDRFSAERPKGSFSTLEIQRTEQGDSAMYLCASSLSSGQGATEAFFGQGTRLTVV.

This clonotype was recorded many times. The V and J genes are TRBV7-9 and TRBJ2-7, with D maybe TRBD1 (6 bases). Germline values: CDR1 SEHNR, CDR2 FQNEAQ (reference sequence). V shed 3 bases and J shed 0 bases, with 12 bases lying between them. The CDR3 runs 15 residues. The CDR3 loop reads CASSFRDINSYEQYF. CDR3 nucleotides: TGTGCCAGCAGCTTCCGGGACATAAACTCCTACGAGCAGTACTTC.

This clonotype was picked up many times. This chain links TRBV7-3 with TRBJ2-5; D is possibly TRBD1 (5 bases). Trimming stripped 1 base from V and 5 bases from J, with 8 bases between. Germline V gene data show CDR1 as SGHTA and CDR2 as FQGTGA. The CDR3 is 13 residues long. The CDR3: CASSLNKGETQYF. The CDR3 region has the DNA TGTGCCAGCAGCTTAAACAAGGGGGAGACCCAGTACTTC. The full variable domain, in which reference TRBV7-3 and TRBJ2-5 provide the parts outside the CDR3, is GAGVSQTPSNKVTEKGKYVELRCDPISGHTALYWYRQSLGQGPEFLIYFQGTGAADDSGLPNDRFFAVRPEGSVSTLKIQRTERGDSAVYLCASSLNKGETQYFGPGTRLLVL.

This clonotype showed up many times. This chain uses TRBV9 with TRBJ2-5; 9 bases agree with TRBD2. The germline gives CDR1 SGDLS, CDR2 YYNGEE. V dropped 4 bases and J dropped 4; count of bases not matched to a gene: 11. The length of the CDR3 is 16 residues. The CDR3 coding sequence is TGTGCCAGCAGCCCCTCGGGAGCGGGAGGAGCAGAGACCCAGTACTTC. It translates to CASSPSGAGGAETQYF.

This clonotype was counted between two and nine times. One base away lies a much larger clone, so this may be a sequencing read error. This sequence joins TRBV20-1 and TRBJ1-1; D is unresolved. This CDR3 has 13 residues. Germline assignment: CDR1 DFQATT and CDR2 SNEGSKA (reference sequence). V shed 0 bases and J shed 3 bases, with 8 bases lying between them. The CDR3 loop reads CSARDREHTEAFF. The CDR3 DNA is TGCAGTGCTAGAGACAGAGAGCACACTGAAGCTTTCTTT.

This clonotype was seen at least ten times. The V and J genes are TRBV12-3 or TRBV12-4 and TRBJ1-2; 10 nucleotides agree with TRBD1. V was clipped by 5 bases and J by 4 bases; unmatched bases: 4. CDR3 length: 14 amino acids. In DNA, the CDR3 is TGTGCCAGCAGTCACCGACAGGGGGCCTATGGCTACACCTTC. It codes for CASSHRQGAYGYTF.

V is TRBV29-1 and J is TRBJ2-6; D not resolved. Per the germline V gene, CDR1 is SQVTM and CDR2 is ANQGSEA. This CDR3 contains 16 residues. V shed 3 bases and J shed 1 base, with 13 bases lying between them. The CDR3 DNA reads TGCAGCGTTGAGGCCAGTGATGGGTCTGGGGCCAACGTCCTGACTTTC. This translates into CSVEASDGSGANVLTF.